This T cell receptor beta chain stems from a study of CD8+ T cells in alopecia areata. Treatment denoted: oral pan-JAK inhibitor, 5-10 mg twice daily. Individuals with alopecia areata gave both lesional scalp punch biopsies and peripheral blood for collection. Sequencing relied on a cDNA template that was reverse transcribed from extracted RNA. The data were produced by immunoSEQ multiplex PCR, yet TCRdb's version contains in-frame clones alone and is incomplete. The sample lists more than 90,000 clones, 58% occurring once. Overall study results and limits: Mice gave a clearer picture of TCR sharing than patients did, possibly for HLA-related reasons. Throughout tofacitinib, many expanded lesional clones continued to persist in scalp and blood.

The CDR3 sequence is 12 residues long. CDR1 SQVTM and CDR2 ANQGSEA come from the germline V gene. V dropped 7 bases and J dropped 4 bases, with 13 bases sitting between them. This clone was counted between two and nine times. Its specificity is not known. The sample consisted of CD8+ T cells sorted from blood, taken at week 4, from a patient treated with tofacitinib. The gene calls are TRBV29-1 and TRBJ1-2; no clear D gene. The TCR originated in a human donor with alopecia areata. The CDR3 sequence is CSAPDGSYGYTF. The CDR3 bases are TGCAGCGCTCCGGACGGGAGCTATGGCTACACCTTC.